The rows below give T cell receptor beta chains drawn from one sample of a study of T cell repertoires in cytomegalovirus infection. Which antigens these TCRs recognize remains unknown. TCRdb processed the reads anew with MiXCR; each CDR3 protein has one entry. Seen here are around 500,000 distinct CDR3 sequences, roughly 43% observed once, and the top ten hold 43%. Sequencing used cultured PBMCs, obtained from culture after CMV antigen stimulation. The receptors derive from a human donor in good health (CMV status not recorded). Some clones in this sample may be carry-over from other donors' samples. The CDR3 runs from the conserved cysteine through the conserved F or W. A D gene is named only where the DNA matches it firmly. The size of a clone is reported for some rows only, either as once, few or many, or as a class for expanded clones.

V: TRBV10-3; size: NA; J: TRBJ2-5; D: TRBD2; CDR3: CAITAGVSETQYF; DNA: TGTGCCATCACCGCGGGGGTATCGGAGACCCAGTACTTC
V: TRBV7-2; size: NA; J: TRBJ1-6; D: NA; CDR3: CASSSQSRGPLHF; DNA: TGTGCCAGCAGCTCCCAGAGCCGCGGACCCCTCCACTTT
V: TRBV7-2; size: many; J: TRBJ1-3; D: NA; CDR3: CASSRISTSGNTIYF; DNA: TGTGCCAGCAGCCGAATTTCGACAAGTGGAAACACCATATATTTT
V: TRBV6-2/TRBV6-3; size: few; J: TRBJ1-3; D: NA; CDR3: CASRIFPRQADTIYF; DNA: TGTGCCAGCAGAATATTCCCTCGACAGGCGGACACCATATATTTT
V: TRBV5-6; size: NA; J: TRBJ1-5; D: NA; CDR3: CASSLGPTSNQPQHF; DNA: TGTGCCAGCAGCCTGGGACCGACTAGCAATCAGCCCCAGCATTTT
V: TRBV7-2; size: NA; J: TRBJ2-7; D: NA; CDR3: CASSPHRSYEQYF; DNA: TGTGCCAGCAGCCCTCACCGATCCTACGAGCAGTACTTC
V: TRBV15; size: NA; J: TRBJ2-2; D: NA; CDR3: CATSRDFNRANTGELFF; DNA: TGTGCCACCAGCAGAGATTTTAACAGGGCGAACACCGGGGAGCTGTTTTTT
V: TRBV19; size: NA; J: TRBJ1-5; D: NA; CDR3: CASTPQVEEPQHF; DNA: TGTGCCAGTACCCCGCAGGTGGAAGAGCCCCAGCATTTT
V: TRBV5-1; size: NA; J: TRBJ2-5; D: NA; CDR3: CASSDTGKAQYF; DNA: TGCGCCAGCAGCGACACTGGGAAGGCCCAGTACTTC
V: TRBV6-1; size: NA; J: TRBJ2-1; D: NA; CDR3: CAITATPYNEQFF; DNA: TGTGCCATCACAGCTACCCCCTACAATGAGCAGTTCTTC
V: TRBV7-9; size: NA; J: TRBJ2-5; D: NA; CDR3: CASSSPQGGIETQYF; DNA: TGTGCCAGCAGCTCGCCGCAGGGGGGTATAGAGACCCAGTACTTC
V: TRBV7-2; size: many; J: TRBJ2-5; D: TRBD2; CDR3: CASSSGTRGETQYF; DNA: TGTGCCAGCAGTTCAGGGACTAGGGGAGAGACCCAGTACTTC
V: TRBV11-3; size: NA; J: TRBJ2-3; D: TRBD2; CDR3: CASRSSGGAEETDTQYF; DNA: TGTGCCAGCAGGTCTAGCGGGGGGGCCGAAGAGACAGATACGCAGTATTTT
V: TRBV7-9; size: NA; J: TRBJ2-1; D: NA; CDR3: CASSFGDRPTNEQFF; DNA: TGTGCCAGCAGCTTTGGAGACAGGCCAACCAATGAGCAGTTCTTC
V: TRBV7-2; size: few; J: TRBJ2-7; D: NA; CDR3: CASSLAFLYEQYF; DNA: TGTGCCAGCAGCTTAGCGTTCCTCTACGAGCAGTACTTC
V: TRBV6-5; size: NA; J: TRBJ2-1; D: TRBD2; CDR3: CASTLGGAGAHPGSSYNEQFF; DNA: TGTGCCAGCACCCTCGGGGGGGCGGGAGCCCACCCGGGGTCCTCCTACAATGAGCAGTTCTTC
V: TRBV7-2; size: many; J: TRBJ1-5; D: NA; CDR3: CASRRTSNQPQHF; DNA: TGTGCCAGCCGACGGACTAGCAATCAGCCCCAGCATTTT
V: TRBV6-4; size: NA; J: TRBJ2-2; D: NA; CDR3: CASSDAPGSGELFF; DNA: TGTGCCAGCAGTGACGCCCCAGGCTCCGGGGAGCTGTTTTTT
V: TRBV19; size: NA; J: TRBJ1-2; D: NA; CDR3: CASSITGADNGYTF; DNA: TGTGCCAGTAGTATTACGGGGGCGGACAATGGCTACACCTTC
V: TRBV6-6; size: NA; J: TRBJ2-7; D: TRBD2; CDR3: CASSNEWRGGMYEQYF; DNA: TGTGCCAGCAGTAACGAATGGCGGGGGGGCATGTACGAGCAGTACTTC
V: TRBV2; size: NA; J: TRBJ2-3; D: TRBD2; CDR3: CASSEYRTSGNTDTQYF; DNA: TGTGCCAGCAGTGAATATCGGACTAGCGGGAACACAGATACGCAGTATTTT
V: TRBV2; size: NA; J: TRBJ2-1; D: TRBD2; CDR3: CASSGLSGDEQFF; DNA: TGTGCCAGCAGTGGCCTGAGCGGGGATGAGCAGTTCTTC
V: TRBV7-2; size: many; J: TRBJ2-1; D: TRBD2; CDR3: CASSPRLAGVNNEQFF; DNA: TGTGCCAGCAGCCCCCGACTAGCGGGAGTGAATAATGAGCAGTTCTTC
V: TRBV27; size: few; J: TRBJ2-7; D: TRBD1; CDR3: CASSSGTGTGSAYEQYF; DNA: TGTGCCAGCAGTTCTGGCACCGGGACAGGATCCGCCTACGAGCAGTACTTC
V: TRBV4-1; size: NA; J: TRBJ2-1; D: NA; CDR3: CASSSPGVSNEQFF; DNA: TGCGCCAGCAGCTCTCCTGGGGTTTCCAATGAGCAGTTCTTC
V: TRBV6-1; size: few; J: TRBJ2-3; D: NA; CDR3: CASSEKLRGYTDTQYF; DNA: TGTGCCAGCAGTGAAAAACTACGGGGGTACACAGATACGCAGTATTTT
V: TRBV5-1; size: NA; J: TRBJ2-6; D: TRBD1; CDR3: CASSSTGYAGANVLTF; DNA: TGCGCCAGCAGCTCGACAGGGTACGCTGGGGCCAACGTCCTGACTTTC
V: TRBV19; size: NA; J: TRBJ1-5; D: TRBD1; CDR3: CASSIEGTGVDQPQHF; DNA: TGTGCCAGTAGTATAGAGGGCACAGGGGTGGATCAGCCCCAGCATTTT
V: TRBV20-1; size: NA; J: TRBJ1-5; D: NA; CDR3: CSARVGGQPQHF; DNA: TGCAGTGCTAGAGTGGGAGGGCAGCCCCAGCATTTT